This T cell receptor (beta chain) originates from a study of T cells in Graves' hyperthyroidism and ophthalmopathy. Points from the study as a whole: Blood also contained most expanded thyroid clonotypes above 0.001.

Diagnostic assessment was based on clinical symptoms, serum thyroxine and TRAb, thyroid ultrasound and orbital computed tomography. About this clonotype itself: Its target is unknown.

The CDR3 is 14 residues long. Germline lookup yields CDR1 SEHNR and CDR2 FQNEAQ (reference sequence). V shed 5 bases and J 5 bases; nucleotides not matched to a gene: 7. Researchers amplified the TCR beta CDR3 regions from RNA transcripts. TCR CDR3 underwent first-round RT-PCR with the HTBI primer set. TCRdb re-called the multiplex PCR reads with MiXCR, one entry per CDR3 protein. The table lists some 720,000 distinct CDR3 sequences, about 17% of them singletons. This clonotype was sampled from a man in his late teens or twenties with Graves' hyperthyroidism. What was sequenced was blood. This rearrangement joins TRBV7-9 to TRBJ2-7, with 9 bases aligning to TRBD1. The CDR3 bases are TGTGCCAGCAGCCCGGCCGGGACAGGGAACGAGCAGTACTTC. It codes for CASSPAGTGNEQYF.